The 23 T cell receptor beta chains below all came from one sample that was sequenced in a study of CD8 T cells in Susac syndrome (dated by TCRdb to between 2019 and 2020). Libraries were made using the immunoSEQ multiplex PCR assay. RNA was extracted using the RNeasy kit, and about 0.5 to 1 ug of the RNA was reverse transcribed with random hexamers. TCRdb's own reprocessing of the public reads used fastp at Q25 and MiXCR and kept productive beta chains. All rows with the same CDR3 protein become a single entry with the most common DNA and genes. Counted in this sample were approximately 190,000 distinct CDR3 sequences; 90% to 97% of them appeared once. Jointly, the top ten make up 0.098% of the sample. The sequenced material came from CD4+ T cells from PBMCs. The receptors originated from a human donor with Susac syndrome.

This clonotype was picked up one time. This rearrangement joins TRBV2 to TRBJ1-1; a possible D gene is TRBD1 (5 bases). CDR3 length equals 13 residues. The V gene's germline CDR1 is SNHLY and CDR2 FYNNEI. V gave up 5 bases and J gave up 1 base, with 8 bases separating them. The CDR3: CASSYRQNTEAFF. DNA for the CDR3: TGTGCCAGCAGTTACAGGCAGAACACTGAAGCTTTCTTT.

This chain connects TRBV28 to TRBJ2-7; tentatively, D is TRBD1 or TRBD2 (5 bases each). Germline V CDR1 and CDR2: MDHEN, SYDVKM. The germline V and J ends were trimmed by 4 bases and 5 bases, with 24 bases remaining between them. The CDR3 spans 17 residues. The CDR3 reads CASSSAPPEGKSHEQYF. In DNA form, the CDR3 reads TGTGCCAGCAGTTCGGCCCCCCCAGAGGGGAAGTCCCACGAGCAGTACTTC. Full variable domain (remainder filled in from reference TRBV28 and TRBJ2-7): DVKVTQSSRYLVKRTGEKVFLECVQDMDHENMFWYRQDPGLGLRLIYFSYDVKMKEKGDIPEGYSVSREKKERFSLILESASTNQTSMYLCASSSAPPEGKSHEQYFGPGTRLTVT.

This sequence joins TRBV29-1 and TRBJ1-6; TRBD1 matches at 7 bases. Unmatched junction bases numbered 9, after V lost 6 bases and J lost 10 bases. The CDR3 consists of 13 residues. Looked up from germline, CDR1 is SQVTM and CDR2 is ANQGSEA. In DNA, the CDR3 is TGCAGCGTGCGAACAGGGGAAGGATCACCCCTCCACTTT. Translating it yields CSVRTGEGSPLHF.

The sample holds a few counts of this clonotype. This chain links TRBV3-1 with TRBJ1-6; a possible D gene is TRBD1 (6 bases). CDR3 length: 14 amino acids. Deletions cut 1 base from V and 5 bases from J, with 6 bases between. Germline assignment: CDR1 LGHDT and CDR2 YNNKEL (reference sequence). The chain's CDR3 is CASSQGQDNSPLHF. In nucleotides, the CDR3 is TGTGCCAGCAGCCAAGGACAGGATAATTCACCCCTCCACTTT.

This chain uses TRBV9 with TRBJ1-6; D may be TRBD1 (5 bases). V lost 0 bases, J lost 9 bases, and 13 bases lay in between. Germline V lookup: CDR1 SGDLS, CDR2 YYNGEE. This CDR3 region has 15 residues. The DNA for the CDR3 is TGTGCCAGCAGCGTAGAGTCAGGGTCGAGTTCACCCCTCCACTTT. This gives the protein CASSVESGSSSPLHF.

V gene TRBV12-3 or TRBV12-4 combines with J gene TRBJ1-5; D is unresolved. This CDR3 contains 13 residues. V lost 5 bases to trimming and J lost 5 bases, with 10 bases between them. CDR3 DNA sequence: TGTGCCAGCAGTACAATGGGCGATCAGCCCCAGCATTTT. Protein product: CASSTMGDQPQHF.

A single count supports this clonotype. This rearrangement joins TRBV9 to TRBJ2-6, with D unresolved. V was shortened by 4 bases and J by 0 bases, with 17 bases between the two germline ends. CDR1 and CDR2 from the germline V gene are SGDLS and YYNGEE. The CDR3 is made up of 18 amino acids. The CDR3, as DNA: TGTGCCAGCAGCCCCAAACTGGCTGTCCGCTCTGGGGCCAACGTCCTGACTTTC. It encodes CASSPKLAVRSGANVLTF.

This clonotype has a single count. The rearrangement joins TRBV29-1 to TRBJ2-7; TRBD1 matches at 8 bases. Germline CDR1 SQVTM, CDR2 ANQGSEA. Unmatched junction bases numbered 4, after V lost 0 bases and J lost 6 bases. This CDR3 contains 13 residues. CDR3 in DNA: TGCAGCGTTGAAGATCACACAGGGGGCGAGCAGTACTTC. It yields the protein CSVEDHTGGEQYF.

The rearrangement uses TRBV4-3 and TRBJ2-5; no clear D gene. Germline CDR1 reads LGHNA; CDR2 reads YSLEER. The V gene lost 4 bases and the J gene lost 5 bases, with 14 bases spanning the gap. This CDR3 has 14 amino acids. The CDR3 sequence is CASSLSQVGETQYF. The CDR3 DNA is TGCGCCAGCAGCCTTAGTCAGGTGGGGGAGACCCAGTACTTC.

This chain uses TRBV6-5 with TRBJ1-4; maybe TRBD1 (5 bases). Trimming took off 2 bases at V and 0 bases at J, with 7 bases between the two ends. Germline CDR1 is MNHEY and CDR2 is SVGAGI. The CDR3 contains 15 residues. CDR3 sequence: CASSYGGATNEKLFF. CDR3 in DNA: TGTGCCAGCAGTTACGGGGGAGCAACTAATGAAAAACTGTTTTTT.

The V call is TRBV18, the J call TRBJ2-3; D gene unclear. The V and J ends lost 3 bases and 0 bases respectively, with 13 bases between them. This CDR3 spans 16 amino acids. Germline V gene sequence: CDR1 KGHSH, CDR2 LQKENI. This CDR3 reads CASSPLARPSTDTQYF. For the CDR3, the DNA is TGTGCCAGCTCACCTCTTGCTAGACCCAGCACAGATACGCAGTATTTT.

This clonotype was detected once. The chain links TRBV12-3 or TRBV12-4 to TRBJ2-5; 8 bases line up with TRBD2. V gave up 4 bases and J gave up 4 bases; unmatched junction bases: 5. The CDR3 spans 14 residues. CDR3 amino acids: CASSSSAGVETQYF. Written as DNA, the CDR3 is TGTGCCAGCAGTTCGTCAGCGGGGGTAGAGACCCAGTACTTC.

The gene calls are TRBV5-1 and TRBJ2-7; no firm D call. Germline CDR1 is SGHRS and CDR2 is YFSETQ. V lost 4 bases, J lost 2 bases, and 4 bases lay in between. CDR3 length: 11 residues. CDR3 DNA: TGCGCCAGCAGCGTGGCCTACGAGCAGTACTTC. This sequence encodes CASSVAYEQYF.

In regard to this clonotype: At one end, the junction sequence differs from germline, possibly due to a read error. CDR3 amino acids: CASSFPGRCTDTQYF. The CDR3 DNA follows: TGTGCTAGCAGCTTCCCGGGGAGATGCACAGATACGCAGTATTTT. The chain combines TRBV7-7 with TRBJ2-3; D is possibly TRBD2 (5 bases). Germline-derived CDR1 and CDR2 are SSHAT and FNYEAQ (reference sequence). This CDR3 spans 15 amino acids.

V and J are TRBV29-1 and TRBJ2-3, with D unclear. The CDR3 loop spans 13 amino acids. Deletions cut 2 bases from V and 0 bases from J, with 6 bases between. Germline lookup yields CDR1 SQVTM and CDR2 ANQGSEA. CDR3 nucleotides: TGCAGCGTTGAATTGGGTAGCACAGATACGCAGTATTTT. Protein sequence: CSVELGSTDTQYF.

The chain couples TRBV12-3 or TRBV12-4 to TRBJ2-7, with D possibly matching TRBD2 (6 bases). The CDR3 covers 16 residues. Trimming removed 3 bases from V and 2 bases from J, with 17 bases in between. This CDR3 reads CASSFYPSEGAYEQYF. CDR3 bases: TGTGCCAGCAGTTTTTATCCTAGCGAAGGGGCCTACGAGCAGTACTTC.

The chain is built from TRBV5-1 and TRBJ2-7; tentative D call: TRBD1 (6 bases). There are 14 residues in the CDR3. CDR1 is SGHRS, CDR2 YFSETQ, per germline. Trimming shortened V by 3 bases and J by 5 bases, and 15 bases separated the two germline ends. The CDR3 region is CASSSQGIGDEQYF. The CDR3 DNA follows: TGCGCCAGCAGCTCACAGGGTATCGGCGACGAGCAGTACTTC. The full variable domain, its missing parts supplied by reference TRBV5-1 and TRBJ2-7, is KAGVTQTPRYLIKTRGQQVTLSCSPISGHRSVSWYQQTPGQGLQFLFEYFSETQRNKGNFPGRFSGRQFSNSRSEMNVSTLELGDSALYLCASSSQGIGDEQYFGPGTRLTVT.

The CDR3 region is CASSFRAGGPDEQFF. In nucleotides, the CDR3 is TGTGCCAGCAGCTTTAGAGCGGGGGGGCCCGATGAGCAGTTCTTC. The chain joins TRBV7-2 to TRBJ2-1; TRBD2 aligns across 10 bases. With 3 bases clipped from V and 8 bases from J, the junction kept 7 bases outside the gene matches. Germline V gene sequence: CDR1 SGHTA, CDR2 FQGNSA. This CDR3 spans 15 amino acids.

The V gene is TRBV7-2, the J gene TRBJ2-3, with D maybe TRBD1 (6 bases). The CDR3 contains 15 residues. V lost 5 bases and J 5 bases, leaving 17 bases between the germline ends. The germline V gene encodes CDR1 SGHTA and CDR2 FQGNSA. The CDR3 protein is CASSPNGGGGDTQYF. CDR3 sequence (DNA): TGTGCCAGCAGCCCCAATGGGGGCGGTGGAGATACGCAGTATTTT. Full variable domain (remainder filled in from reference TRBV7-2 and TRBJ2-3): GAGVSQSPSNKVTEKGKDVELRCDPISGHTALYWYRQSLGQGLEFLIYFQGNSAPDKSGLPSDRFSAERTGGSVSTLTIQRTQQEDSAVYLCASSPNGGGGDTQYFGPGTRLTVL.

The chain employs TRBV12-3 or TRBV12-4 and TRBJ2-5, with D uncertain. V was clipped by 8 bases and J by 1 base, with 11 bases between them. The CDR3 spans 13 residues. The CDR3 bases are TGTGCCAGCGGGAAAGGAATCCAAGAGACCCAGTACTTC. It encodes CASGKGIQETQYF.

V gene TRBV4-3 combines with J gene TRBJ1-1; D is ambiguous. Germline V gives CDR1 LGHNA, CDR2 YSLEER. Trimming took off 0 bases at V and 10 bases at J, with 12 bases between the two ends. The CDR3 has 13 amino acids. CDR3 residues: CASSQEAAGGAFF. The CDR3 coding sequence is TGCGCCAGCAGCCAAGAAGCAGCTGGCGGAGCTTTCTTT.

This sequence joins TRBV9 and TRBJ1-6; D remains unclear. Germline CDR1 and CDR2: SGDLS and YYNGEE. V gave up 3 bases and J gave up 9 bases, with 16 bases separating them. The CDR3 covers 15 residues. The CDR3 DNA is TGTGCCAGCAGCGCGTCCGGGAGGGAGAGTTCACCCCTCCACTTT. Amino acid sequence: CASSASGRESSPLHF.

The rearrangement uses TRBV11-2 and TRBJ2-7, with D possibly being TRBD1 or TRBD2 (5 bases each). V was clipped by 4 bases and J by 3 bases, with 13 bases between them. The V gene's germline CDR1 is SGHAT and CDR2 FQNNGV. CDR3 length: 14 residues. This chain's CDR3 is CASSSIREIYEQYF. CDR3 DNA: TGTGCCAGCAGCTCCATCAGGGAGATCTACGAGCAGTACTTC.